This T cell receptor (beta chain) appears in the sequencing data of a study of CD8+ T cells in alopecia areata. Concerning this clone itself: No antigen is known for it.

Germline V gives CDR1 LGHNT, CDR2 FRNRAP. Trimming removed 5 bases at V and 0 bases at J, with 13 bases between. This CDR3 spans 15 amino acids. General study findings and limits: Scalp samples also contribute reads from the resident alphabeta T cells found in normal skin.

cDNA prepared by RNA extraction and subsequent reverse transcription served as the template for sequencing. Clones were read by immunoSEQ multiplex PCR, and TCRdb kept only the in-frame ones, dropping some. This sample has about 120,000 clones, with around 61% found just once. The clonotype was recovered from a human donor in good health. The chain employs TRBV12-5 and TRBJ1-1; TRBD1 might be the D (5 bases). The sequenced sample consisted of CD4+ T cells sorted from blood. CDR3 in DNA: TGTGCTAGTGGTCCCCCGAGGGGTATGAACACTGAAGCTTTCTTT. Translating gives CASGPPRGMNTEAFF.